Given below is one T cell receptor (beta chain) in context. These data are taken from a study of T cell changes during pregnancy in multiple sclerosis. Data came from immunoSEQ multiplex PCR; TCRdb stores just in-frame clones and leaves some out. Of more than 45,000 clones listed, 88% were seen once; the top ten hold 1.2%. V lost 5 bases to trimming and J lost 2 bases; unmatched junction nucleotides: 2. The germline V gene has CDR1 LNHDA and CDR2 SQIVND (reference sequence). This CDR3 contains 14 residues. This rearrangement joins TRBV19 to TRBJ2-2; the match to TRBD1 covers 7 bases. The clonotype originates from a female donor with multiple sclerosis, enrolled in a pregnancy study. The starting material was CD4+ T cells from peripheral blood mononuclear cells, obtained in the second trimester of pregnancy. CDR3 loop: CASSAGGNTGELFF. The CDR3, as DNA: TGTGCCAGTAGTGCAGGGGGAAACACCGGGGAGCTGTTTTTT.